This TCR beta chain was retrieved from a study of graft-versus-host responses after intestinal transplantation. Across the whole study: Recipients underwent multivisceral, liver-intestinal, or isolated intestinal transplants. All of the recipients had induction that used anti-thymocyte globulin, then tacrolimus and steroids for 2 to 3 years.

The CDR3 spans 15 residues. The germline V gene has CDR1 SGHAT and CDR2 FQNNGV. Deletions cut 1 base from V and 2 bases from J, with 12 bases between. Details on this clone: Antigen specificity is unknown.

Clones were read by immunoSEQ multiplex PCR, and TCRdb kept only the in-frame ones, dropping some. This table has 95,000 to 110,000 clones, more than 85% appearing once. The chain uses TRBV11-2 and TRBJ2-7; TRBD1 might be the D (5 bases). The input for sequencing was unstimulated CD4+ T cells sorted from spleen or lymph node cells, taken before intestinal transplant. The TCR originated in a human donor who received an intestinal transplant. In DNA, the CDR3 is TGTGCCAGCAGCTTAGTGACGCAGGGTGCCTACGAGCAGTACTTC. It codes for CASSLVTQGAYEQYF.